The present TCR beta chain was sequenced within a study of T cells in Graves' hyperthyroidism and ophthalmopathy. TCR beta CDR3 regions were amplified from RNA. During a first-round RT-PCR of the TCR CDR3, the HTBI primer set was used. MiXCR was run by TCRdb on the multiplex PCR reads, yielding one entry per CDR3 protein. The sample records 600,000 or so distinct CDR3 sequences, around 14% being singletons. This clonotype appeared many times. Antigen: not known. This CDR3 is built from 11 residues. V lost 2 bases to trimming and J lost 9 bases, with 5 bases between them. Study-level results: Peripheral blood also featured most of the thyroid clonotypes expanded above 0.001. Ophthalmopathy cases were set apart from stable hyperthyroidism by a 13 V-J model.

The TCR originated in a woman aged 18-30 years with Graves' ophthalmopathy. Sequencing input: blood. The gene calls are TRBV12-3 or TRBV12-4 and TRBJ2-1; D ambiguous. The CDR3 reads CASSLSTEQFF. In nucleotides, the CDR3 is TGTGCCAGCAGTTTATCGACTGAGCAGTTCTTC.